The clone carrying this T cell receptor beta chain has a handful of counts. TCR sequencing used cDNA made by reverse transcription of extracted RNA. TCRdb's table, derived via immunoSEQ multiplex PCR, lists solely in-frame clones and lacks some. The sample lists 90,000 to 130,000 clones, around 50% seen once, with less than 15% in the top ten. The sample is drawn from a study of CD8+ T cells in alopecia areata. Stated treatment: oral pan-JAK inhibitor, 5-10 mg twice daily. CDR1 is SEHNR and CDR2 is FQNEAQ in the germline V gene (reference sequence). Trimming removed 5 bases from V and 2 bases from J, with 14 bases in between. The CDR3 extends over 15 amino acids.

The chain links TRBV7-9 to TRBJ2-3, with D possibly being TRBD2 (6 bases). This receptor was obtained from a human donor with alopecia areata. The specimen was CD8+ T cells sorted from blood, collected at week 24, from a patient treated with tofacitinib. The CDR3 region has the DNA TGTGCCAGCAGCGGAGGGCGCAGGGACACAGATACGCAGTATTTT. This encodes CASSGGRRDTDTQYF. The full variable domain, completed using reference TRBV7-9 and TRBJ2-3, is DTGVSQNPRHKITKRGQNVTFRCDPISEHNRLYWYRQTLGQGPEFLTYFQNEAQLEKSRLLSDRFSAERPKGSFSTLEIQRTEQGDSAMYLCASSGGRRDTDTQYFGPGTRLTVL.